This is a list of T cell receptor beta chains from one sample in a study of blood T cell repertoires in COVID-19. Repertoires were generated with immunoSEQ multiplex PCR, while TCRdb's copy carries only in-frame clones and drops some. The data contain around 270,000 clones, 70% to 90% of them seen just once; the ten biggest clones take up roughly 4%. Sequencing was carried out using PBMCs or T cells enriched from blood (not recorded which). These receptors all come from a woman in her thirties who had recovered from COVID-19. Both conserved end residues are part of each CDR3. Each record gives: J gene, CDR3 length, V gene, CDR3 protein.

J: TRBJ1-1; length: 16; V: TRBV3-1/TRBV3-2; CDR3: CASSQDATGEDTEAFF
J: TRBJ1-2; length: 16; V: TRBV19; CDR3: CASSITRQGARNGYTF
J: TRBJ1-2; length: 18; V: TRBV11-2; CDR3: CASSLKYVTGIFMYGYTF
J: TRBJ1-4; length: 16; V: TRBV9; CDR3: CASSVATGATNEKLFF
J: TRBJ2-7; length: 13; V: TRBV23-1; CDR3: CASPARRPYEQYF
J: TRBJ2-4; length: 16; V: TRBV19; CDR3: CASRPEDRGRTMGQYF
J: TRBJ2-3; length: 19; V: TRBV15; CDR3: CATSRARTGTGVRADTQYF
J: TRBJ2-1; length: 15; V: TRBV29-1; CDR3: CSVDQGSSSYNEQFF
J: TRBJ1-4; length: 14; V: TRBV28; CDR3: CASKSGTGGEKLFF
J: TRBJ2-3; length: 15; V: TRBV2; CDR3: CASSPSGRVTDTQYF
J: TRBJ1-1; length: 13; V: TRBV29-1; CDR3: CSAYRARDTEAFF
J: TRBJ1-1; length: 16; V: TRBV18; CDR3: CASSPLLEGMNTEAFF
J: TRBJ1-1; length: 12; V: TRBV11-2; CDR3: CASSPTGKRAFF
J: TRBJ1-2; length: 14; V: TRBV18; CDR3: CASSPPSGNYGYTF
J: TRBJ2-2; length: 13; V: TRBV10-2; CDR3: CASSERDTGELFF
J: TRBJ2-3; length: 15; V: TRBV3-1/TRBV3-2; CDR3: CASSPTSGGTDTQYF
J: TRBJ1-2; length: 15; V: TRBV5-1; CDR3: CASSEPGQARYGYTF
J: TRBJ1-5; length: 17; V: TRBV28; CDR3: CASSLSGTGWGNQPQHF
J: TRBJ2-3; length: 15; V: TRBV2; CDR3: CASRDPSGGKDTQYF
J: TRBJ1-3; length: 12; V: TRBV2; CDR3: CASSTQGNTIYF
J: TRBJ1-2; length: 13; V: TRBV6-1; CDR3: CASSEQGAYGYTF
J: TRBJ1-4; length: 14; V: TRBV10-2; CDR3: CASSGRGEDEKLFF
J: TRBJ1-1; length: 16; V: TRBV27; CDR3: CASSWRGERWDTEAFF
J: TRBJ2-2; length: 17; V: TRBV2; CDR3: CASSDELAGGVTGELFF
J: TRBJ1-1; length: 11; V: TRBV20-1; CDR3: CSGKDRMEAFF
J: TRBJ2-3; length: 20; V: TRBV9; CDR3: CASSPPTGTSGGGYTDTQYF
J: TRBJ2-1; length: 17; V: TRBV7-9; CDR3: CASSPSPGDRASNEQFF